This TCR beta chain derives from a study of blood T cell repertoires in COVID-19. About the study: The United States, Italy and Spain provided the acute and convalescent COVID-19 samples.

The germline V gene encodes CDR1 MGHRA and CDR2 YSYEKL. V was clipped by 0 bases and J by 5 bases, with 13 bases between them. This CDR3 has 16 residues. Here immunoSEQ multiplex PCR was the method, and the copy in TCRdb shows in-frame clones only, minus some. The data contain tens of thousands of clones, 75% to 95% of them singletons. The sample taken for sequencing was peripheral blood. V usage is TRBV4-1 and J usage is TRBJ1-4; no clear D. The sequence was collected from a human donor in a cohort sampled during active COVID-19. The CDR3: CASSQDREEGNEKLFF. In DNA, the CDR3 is TGCGCCAGCAGCCAAGATAGAGAGGAGGGAAATGAAAAACTGTTTTTT.